Included here is one TCR beta chain sequence, with context. This clone came up once. It has no known antigen specificity. Qualities for individual bases were not recorded, and no much larger clone is one base off. Participants in the prospective study were enrolled through a virtual design, were aged roughly 18 to 100 years, and lived in roughly 25 United States geographic areas. In the prospective study, cohorts were assigned on the basis of participant-reported clinical history obtained from a screening survey and a study questionnaire. Each participant in the prospective study had whole blood, serum and a nasopharyngeal or oropharyngeal swab collected by mobile phlebotomists. Over a roughly 2-month period, participants in the prospective study had the option of providing additional blood draws and questionnaires. Before DNA extraction, prospective study blood samples were shipped either frozen or at room temperature.

TCRbeta CDR3 regions were amplified from genomic DNA using the immunoSEQ Assay, a bias-controlled multiplex PCR. On the authors' methods: Within the assay, amplification of reference gene primers was used to estimate how many nucleated cells each sample contained. Sequence reads were collapsed and filtered to measure the absolute abundance of every unique TCRbeta CDR3 rearrangement. For each sample, productive Simpson clonality was calculated by taking the square root of Simpson's diversity index across productive rearrangements. Not all clones reach the TCRdb copy of this immuneACCESS table, which keeps in-frame sequences only. Checked studies attribute under half of the gap to unresolved V genes and leave the rest unexplained. Clone size and the V and J calls come from that table; the DNA yielded D and trimming. This sample is represented by 150,000 or so clones; approximately 87% of them were singletons. The ten largest account for 1.2% of the sample.

From the germline V gene (reference sequence), CDR1 is LGHDT and CDR2 is YNNKEL. Trimming at the junction amounts to 2 bases on V and 7 bases on J, and the germline ends lie 6 bases apart. Counted from cysteine to phenylalanine, this CDR3 has 11 amino acids. The sequence is cut down to CDR3 DNA, 33 bases in frame from base 1. The sample comes from a study of blood T cell repertoires in COVID-19 (dated by TCRdb to 2018 to 2020). Regarding the research as a whole: Samples from collaborators originated in the United States, Italy and Spain and spanned both the acute and convalescent phases of COVID-19. The prospective study material was composed of cDNA or gDNA derived from T cells, B-cell-depleted T cells, or PBMCs. The dataset comprised deeply sampled blood TCRbeta repertoires from subjects exposed to, actively infected with, or recovered from COVID-19. A freely available public database, intended as a resource for researchers studying the immune response to SARS-CoV-2, is where the repertoires were released. Samples came from the ongoing ImmuneRACE study (first 160 participants) plus 1,254 subjects from 6 global collaborators. Sample metadata almost always included a de-identified subject ID, COVID-19 status, age in years and sex. Where available, HLA class I and class II types were obtained from metadata supplied by the sample provider rather than from assay-based typing.

Beyond this particular receptor, the publication reports: The amount of clinical and demographic metadata varied by source and participant and was provided uncurated.

Sequencing used PBMCs or T cells enriched from blood (not recorded which). This TCR derives from a woman in her twenties or thirties with acute COVID-19. The rearrangement combines TRBV3-1 (or the pseudogene TRBV3-2) with TRBJ2-7, and perhaps TRBD2 as D gene, on 5 matching bases. The CDR3 amino acid sequence is: CASSQRREQYF. The sequence in DNA is TGTGCCAGCAGCCAAAGGAGGGAGCAGTACTTC.